This TCR beta chain is drawn from a study of a mutant IDH1 vaccine in newly diagnosed glioma (dated by TCRdb to about 2021). Regarding the complete study: Of the roughly 32 treated patients, approximately 62% were male and 37.5% were female, and a mean age of 40.4 years was recorded. Prior to enrollment, patients had been given standard therapy consisting of radiotherapy alone, temozolomide alone, or radiochemotherapy with temozolomide, with the combination given to most patients. Peripheral blood was collected at six visits: V03 (baseline), V05, V07, V10, V12 and V13. For exploratory analyses, 25 to 30 treated patients had longitudinal TCRB deep sequencing done wherever samples were available.

Libraries were constructed by the immunoSEQ multiplex PCR assay. Rearranged TCR beta chain sequences were amplified using the hsTCRB Kit according to the manufacturer's protocol. Sequencing of TCRB libraries was carried out on an Illumina MiSeq. Processing in the source paper ran as follows. Demultiplexing, trimming and gene mapping were performed with the kit vendor's proprietary platform. TCRdb mirrors the immuneACCESS table, restricted to in-frame sequences. Some clones are absent from its copies; in checked studies, under half trace to an unresolved V gene, and the reason for the others is unknown. That table furnishes V, J and clone size, whereas the DNA furnished D and trimming. Here the sample has approximately 36,000 clones; roughly 89% occur a single time. The top ten hold about 18% of the sample. The time point label on this specimen signifies: baseline, week 1 (first vaccination visit). Per the publication, the treatment or condition label means: pre-vaccination baseline after standard-of-care therapy. All donors had newly diagnosed IDH1-mutant astrocytomas of WHO grade 3 or 4 that showed loss of nuclear ATRX. The samples were drawn from NOA16, a multicentre, single-arm, open-label phase I trial in Germany that tested a mutant IDH1 peptide vaccine in humans for the first time. For immunogenicity testing, the blood drawn at visit V03 was used as the baseline sample. The DNeasy Blood and Tissue Kit was used to extract genomic DNA from EDTA blood for TCRB sequencing.

Beyond this particular receptor, the publication reports: Immune responses induced by the vaccine were seen in around 93% of patients across multiple MHC alleles. Pseudoprogression appeared unrelated to alterations in the top peripheral T cell clonotypes detected by TCRB sequencing. It was noted by the authors that analyses of patient blood samples could not be reproduced owing to sample limitations. PBMC samples for TCRB deep sequencing were selected based on availability.

Worth noting for this clone: This receptor's antigen is unknown. Per-nucleotide qualities are absent, and no much larger clonotype sits a single base away.

CDR1 SGHTA and CDR2 FQGNSA are derived from the germline V gene. Germline trimming: 5 bases from V, 5 bases from J; junction bases outside gene matches: 3. The CDR3 starts with the cysteine, ends with the phenylalanine, and has 13 residues. Just the 39-base CDR3 DNA is kept, in frame starting at base 1. The clonotype was recovered from a man younger than 30 with glioma. The sample here was PBMCs, taken from a glioma patient treated with radiotherapy, temozolomide or both. The chain joins TRBV7-2 to TRBJ2-5, with 9 junctional bases fitting TRBD1. This receptor has the CDR3 CASSTGGVETQYF. The DNA reads as follows: TGTGCCAGCAGCACAGGGGGCGTTGAGACCCAGTACTTC. Joined to the reference TRBV7-2 and TRBJ2-5 proteins, this CDR3 gives the full variable domain: GAGVSQSPSNKVTEKGKDVELRCDPISGHTALYWYRQSLGQGLEFLIYFQGNSAPDKSGLPSDRFSAERTGGSVSTLTIQRTQQEDSAVYLCASSTGGVETQYFGPGTRLLVL.